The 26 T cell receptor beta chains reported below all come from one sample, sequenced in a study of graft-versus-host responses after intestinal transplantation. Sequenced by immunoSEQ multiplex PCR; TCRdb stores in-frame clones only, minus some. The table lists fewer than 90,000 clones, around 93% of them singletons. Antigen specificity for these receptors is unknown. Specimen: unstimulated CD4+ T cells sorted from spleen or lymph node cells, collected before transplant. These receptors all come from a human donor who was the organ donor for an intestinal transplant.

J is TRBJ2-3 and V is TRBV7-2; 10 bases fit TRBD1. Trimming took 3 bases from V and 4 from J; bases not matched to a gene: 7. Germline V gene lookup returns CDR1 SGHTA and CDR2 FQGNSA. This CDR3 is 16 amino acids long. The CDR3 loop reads CASSFQGQGTSDTQYF. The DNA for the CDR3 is TGTGCCAGCAGCTTCCAGGGACAGGGGACATCAGATACGCAGTATTTT.

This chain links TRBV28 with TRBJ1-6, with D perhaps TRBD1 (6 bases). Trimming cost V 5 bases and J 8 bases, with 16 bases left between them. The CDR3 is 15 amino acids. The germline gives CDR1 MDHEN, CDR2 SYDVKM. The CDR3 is CASSGGDRSYSPLHF. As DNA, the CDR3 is TGTGCCAGCAGTGGGGGAGACAGGTCCTATTCACCCCTCCACTTT.

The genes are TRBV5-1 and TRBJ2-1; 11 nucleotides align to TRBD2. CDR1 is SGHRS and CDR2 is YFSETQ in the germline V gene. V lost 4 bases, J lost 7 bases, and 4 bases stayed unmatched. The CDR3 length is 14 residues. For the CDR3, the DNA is TGCGCCAGCAGCCCGGGACTAGCGGAAAATGAGCAGTTCTTC. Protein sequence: CASSPGLAENEQFF.

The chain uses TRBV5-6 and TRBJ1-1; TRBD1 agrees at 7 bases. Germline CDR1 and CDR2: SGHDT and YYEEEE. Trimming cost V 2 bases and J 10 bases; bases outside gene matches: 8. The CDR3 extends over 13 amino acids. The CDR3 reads CASSFQGELAAFF. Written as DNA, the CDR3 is TGTGCCAGCAGCTTTCAGGGGGAACTGGCAGCTTTCTTT.

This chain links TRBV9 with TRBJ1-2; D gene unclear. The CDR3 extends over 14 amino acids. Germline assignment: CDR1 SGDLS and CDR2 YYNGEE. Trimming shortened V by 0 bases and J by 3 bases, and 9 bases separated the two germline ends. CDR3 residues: CASSVEEGYYGYTF. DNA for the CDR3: TGTGCCAGCAGCGTAGAGGAGGGTTACTATGGCTACACCTTC.

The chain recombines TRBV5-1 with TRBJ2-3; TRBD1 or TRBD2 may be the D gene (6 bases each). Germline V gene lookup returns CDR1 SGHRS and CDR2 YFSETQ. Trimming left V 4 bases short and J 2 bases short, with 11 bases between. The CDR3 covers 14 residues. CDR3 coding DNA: TGCGCCAGCAGCCCCTCGGGGGCCACAGATACGCAGTATTTT. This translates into CASSPSGATDTQYF.

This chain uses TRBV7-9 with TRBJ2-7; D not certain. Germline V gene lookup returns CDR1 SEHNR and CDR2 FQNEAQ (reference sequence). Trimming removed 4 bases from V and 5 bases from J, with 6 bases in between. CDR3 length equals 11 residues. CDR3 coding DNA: TGTGCCAGCAGCTCCCCGGACGAGCAGTACTTC. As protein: CASSSPDEQYF.

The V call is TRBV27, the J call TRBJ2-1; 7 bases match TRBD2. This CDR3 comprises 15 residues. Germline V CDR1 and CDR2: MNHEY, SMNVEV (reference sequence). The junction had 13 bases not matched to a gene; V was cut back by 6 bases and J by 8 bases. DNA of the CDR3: TGTGCCAGCAGCCGGAGGGGCGGGGGAGGCGATGAGCAGTTCTTC. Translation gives CASSRRGGGGDEQFF.

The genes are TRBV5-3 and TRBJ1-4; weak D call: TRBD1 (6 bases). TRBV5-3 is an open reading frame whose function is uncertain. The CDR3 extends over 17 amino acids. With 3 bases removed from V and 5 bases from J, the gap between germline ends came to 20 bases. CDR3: CARSSQNTGPENEKLFF. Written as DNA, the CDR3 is TGTGCCAGAAGCTCACAAAACACAGGGCCTGAGAATGAAAAACTGTTTTTT.

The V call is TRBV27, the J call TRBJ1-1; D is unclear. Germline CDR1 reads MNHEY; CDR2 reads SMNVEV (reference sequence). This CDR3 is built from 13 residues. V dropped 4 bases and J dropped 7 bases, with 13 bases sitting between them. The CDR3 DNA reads TGTGCCAGCAGTTCGAAGACGGGGTTTGAAGCTTTCTTT. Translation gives CASSSKTGFEAFF.

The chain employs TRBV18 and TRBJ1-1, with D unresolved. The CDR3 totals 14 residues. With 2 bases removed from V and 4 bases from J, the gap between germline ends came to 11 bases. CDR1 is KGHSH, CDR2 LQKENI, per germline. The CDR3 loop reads CASSPGPDFTEAFF. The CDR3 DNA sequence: TGTGCCAGCTCACCAGGCCCGGATTTCACTGAAGCTTTCTTT.

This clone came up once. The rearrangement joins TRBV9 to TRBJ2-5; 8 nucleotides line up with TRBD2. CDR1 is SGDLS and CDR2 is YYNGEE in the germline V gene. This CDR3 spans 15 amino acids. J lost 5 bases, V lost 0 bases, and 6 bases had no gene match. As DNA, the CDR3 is TGTGCCAGCAGCGTAGACGGGGGGGCGATGGAGACCCAGTACTTC. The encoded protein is CASSVDGGAMETQYF.

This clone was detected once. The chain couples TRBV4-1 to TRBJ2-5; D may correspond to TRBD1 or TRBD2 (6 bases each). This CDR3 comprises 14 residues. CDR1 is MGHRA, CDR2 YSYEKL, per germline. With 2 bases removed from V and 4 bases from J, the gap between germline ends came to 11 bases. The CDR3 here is CASSQPQGGETQYF. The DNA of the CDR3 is TGCGCCAGCAGCCAACCACAGGGAGGAGAGACCCAGTACTTC.

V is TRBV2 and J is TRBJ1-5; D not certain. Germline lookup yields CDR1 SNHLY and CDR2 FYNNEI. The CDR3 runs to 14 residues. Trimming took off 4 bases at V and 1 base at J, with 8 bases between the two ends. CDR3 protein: CASSVGLSNQPQHF. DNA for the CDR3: TGTGCCAGCAGTGTAGGGTTGAGCAATCAGCCCCAGCATTTT.

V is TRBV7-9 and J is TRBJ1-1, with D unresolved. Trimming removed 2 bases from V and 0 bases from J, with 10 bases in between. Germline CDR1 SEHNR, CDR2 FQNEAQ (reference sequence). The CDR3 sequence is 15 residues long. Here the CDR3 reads CASSLRSDMNTEAFF. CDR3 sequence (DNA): TGTGCCAGCAGCTTAAGGTCCGACATGAACACTGAAGCTTTCTTT.

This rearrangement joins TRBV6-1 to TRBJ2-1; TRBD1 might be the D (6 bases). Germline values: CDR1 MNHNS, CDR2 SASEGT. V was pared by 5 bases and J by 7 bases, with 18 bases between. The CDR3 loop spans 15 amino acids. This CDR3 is CASSRSRGTENEQFF. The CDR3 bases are TGTGCCAGCAGTCGCTCCAGGGGAACTGAGAATGAGCAGTTCTTC.

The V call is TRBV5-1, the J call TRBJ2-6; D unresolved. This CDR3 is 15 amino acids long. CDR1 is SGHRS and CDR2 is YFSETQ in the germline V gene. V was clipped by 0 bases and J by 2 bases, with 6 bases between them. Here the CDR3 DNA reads TGCGCCAGCAGCTTGGGGAACGCTGGGGCCAACGTCCTGACTTTC. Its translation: CASSLGNAGANVLTF.

CDR3 residues: CASTSEGTGYNEQFF. CDR3 nucleotides: TGTGCCAGCACATCAGAGGGAACAGGGTACAATGAGCAGTTCTTC. V gene TRBV11-1 combines with J gene TRBJ2-1; a weak D match, TRBD1 (6 bases). Germline loops: CDR1 SGHAT, CDR2 FQDESV (reference sequence). The CDR3 runs 15 residues. Trimming pared 7 bases from V and 4 bases from J, leaving 17 bases between.

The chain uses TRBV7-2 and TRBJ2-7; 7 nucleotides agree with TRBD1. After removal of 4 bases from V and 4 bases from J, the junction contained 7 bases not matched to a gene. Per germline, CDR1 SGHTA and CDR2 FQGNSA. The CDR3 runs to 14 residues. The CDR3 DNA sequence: TGTGCCAGCAGCTCAGTTCAGGGGGTTTACGAGCAGTACTTC. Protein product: CASSSVQGVYEQYF. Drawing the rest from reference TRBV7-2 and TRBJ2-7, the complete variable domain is GAGVSQSPSNKVTEKGKDVELRCDPISGHTALYWYRQSLGQGLEFLIYFQGNSAPDKSGLPSDRFSAERTGGSVSTLTIQRTQQEDSAVYLCASSSVQGVYEQYFGPGTRLTVT.

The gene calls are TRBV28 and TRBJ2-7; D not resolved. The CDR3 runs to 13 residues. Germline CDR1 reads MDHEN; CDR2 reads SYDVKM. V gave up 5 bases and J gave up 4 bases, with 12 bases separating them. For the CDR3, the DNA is TGTGCCAGCAGTCCCGGCACGGATTACGAGCAGTACTTC. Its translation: CASSPGTDYEQYF.

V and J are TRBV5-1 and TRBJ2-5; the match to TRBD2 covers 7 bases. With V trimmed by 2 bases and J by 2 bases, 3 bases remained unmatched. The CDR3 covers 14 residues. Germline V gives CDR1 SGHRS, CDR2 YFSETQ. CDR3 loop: CASSLLATQETQYF. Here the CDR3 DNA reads TGCGCCAGCAGCTTACTAGCGACTCAAGAGACCCAGTACTTC. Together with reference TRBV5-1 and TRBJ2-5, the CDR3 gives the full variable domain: KAGVTQTPRYLIKTRGQQVTLSCSPISGHRSVSWYQQTPGQGLQFLFEYFSETQRNKGNFPGRFSGRQFSNSRSEMNVSTLELGDSALYLCASSLLATQETQYFGPGTRLLVL.

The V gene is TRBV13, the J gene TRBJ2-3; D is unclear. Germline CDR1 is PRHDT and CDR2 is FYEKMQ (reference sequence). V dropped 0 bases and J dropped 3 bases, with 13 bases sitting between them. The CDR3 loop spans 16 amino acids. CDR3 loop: CASSLGFQRGTDTQYF. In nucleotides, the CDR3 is TGTGCCAGCAGCTTAGGCTTCCAGCGCGGTACAGATACGCAGTATTTT.

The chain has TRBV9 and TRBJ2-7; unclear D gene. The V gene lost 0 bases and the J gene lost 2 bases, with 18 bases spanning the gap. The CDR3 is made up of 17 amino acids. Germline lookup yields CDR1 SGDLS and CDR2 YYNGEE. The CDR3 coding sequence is TGTGCCAGCAGCGTAGGCATGGCCCCCCCAGGCACCTACGAGCAGTACTTC. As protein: CASSVGMAPPGTYEQYF.

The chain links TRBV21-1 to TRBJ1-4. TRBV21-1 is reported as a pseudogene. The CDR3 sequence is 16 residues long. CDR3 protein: CASLSEDSVMGEKLFF. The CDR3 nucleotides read TGTGCCAGCCTCTCTGAGGATAGTGTAATGGGTGAAAAACTGTTTTTT.

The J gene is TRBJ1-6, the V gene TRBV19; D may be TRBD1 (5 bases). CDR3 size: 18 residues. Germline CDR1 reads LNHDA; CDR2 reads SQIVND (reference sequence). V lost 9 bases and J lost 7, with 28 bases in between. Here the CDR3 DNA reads TGTGCCAGCACTGACTTAGCCCTGGGCAGGGACTTAAATTCACCCCTCCACTTT. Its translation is CASTDLALGRDLNSPLHF.

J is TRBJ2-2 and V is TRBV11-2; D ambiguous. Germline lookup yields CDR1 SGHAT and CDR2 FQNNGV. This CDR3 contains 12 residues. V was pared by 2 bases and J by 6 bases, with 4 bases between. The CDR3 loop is CASSLIAGELFF. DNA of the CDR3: TGTGCCAGCAGCTTAATCGCCGGGGAGCTGTTTTTT. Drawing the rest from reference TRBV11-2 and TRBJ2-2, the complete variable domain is EAGVAQSPRYKIIEKRQSVAFWCNPISGHATLYWYQQILGQGPKLLIQFQNNGVVDDSQLPKDRFSAERLKGVDSTLKIQPAKLEDSAVYLCASSLIAGELFFGEGSRLTVL.